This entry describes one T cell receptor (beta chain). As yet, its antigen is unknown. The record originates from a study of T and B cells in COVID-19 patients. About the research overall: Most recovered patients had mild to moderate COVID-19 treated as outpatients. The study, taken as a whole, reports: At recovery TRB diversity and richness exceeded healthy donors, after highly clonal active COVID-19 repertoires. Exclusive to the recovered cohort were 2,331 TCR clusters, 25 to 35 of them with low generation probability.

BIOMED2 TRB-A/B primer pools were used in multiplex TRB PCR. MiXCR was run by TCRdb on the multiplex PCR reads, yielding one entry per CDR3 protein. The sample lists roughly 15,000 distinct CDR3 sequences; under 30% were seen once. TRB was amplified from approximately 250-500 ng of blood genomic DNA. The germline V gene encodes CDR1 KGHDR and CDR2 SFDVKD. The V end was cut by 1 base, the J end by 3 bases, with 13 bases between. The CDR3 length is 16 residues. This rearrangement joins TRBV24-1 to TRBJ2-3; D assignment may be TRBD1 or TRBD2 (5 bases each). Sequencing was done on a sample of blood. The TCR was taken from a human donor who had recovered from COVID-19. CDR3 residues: CATSDLGETATDTQYF. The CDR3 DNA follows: TGTGCCACCAGTGATTTAGGGGAGACAGCTACAGATACGCAGTATTTT.